The 10 T cell receptor beta chains given below trace back to one sample, sequenced in a study of tumor-infiltrating lymphocytes in primary liver carcinoma. Out of unsorted whole blood came the blood RNA, and germline DNA was extracted as well. TCR beta cDNA was made from 500 ng total RNA with a constant-region primer. Construction of TCR beta libraries relied on three successive nested multiplex PCR rounds employing slightly modified ARM-PCR. Running around 9 cycles apiece, the first two PCR rounds relied on TRBV1-TRBV30 forward primers together with a C-beta reverse primer. TCRdb analysed the multiplex PCR reads with MiXCR anew, one entry per CDR3 protein. The sample includes 310,000 or so distinct CDR3 sequences, approximately 65% of them seen just once. Sequencing was done on a sample of peripheral blood. All receptors derive from a man aged 40-50 years with primary liver carcinoma and hepatitis B virus infection.

Points on this clonotype: A read error may produce the germline difference seen at one junction end. The chain recombines TRBV11-2 with TRBJ1-1; D unclear. The CDR3 sequence is 16 residues long. Germline-derived CDR1 and CDR2 are SGHAT and FQNNGV. CDR3 bases: TGTGCCAGCAGCTTTGACCCAGTAGTGGGGAACACTGAAGCTTCCTTT. This gives the protein CASSFDPVVGNTEASF.

As concerns this clonotype: One end of the junction fails to match germline, which may point to a read error. This chain joins TRBV11-2 and TRBJ2-1; 16 positions match TRBD2. Germline V lookup: CDR1 SGHAT, CDR2 FQNNGV. The CDR3 length is 17 residues. The CDR3 spells CASSRGLAGGMIYEEFF. As DNA, the CDR3 is TGTGCCAGCAGCCGGGGACTAGCGGGAGGGATGATATATGAGGAGTTCTTC.

Ten or more counts support this clonotype. The chain employs TRBV5-6 and TRBJ1-1; no clear D. Trimming shortened V by 8 bases and J by 11 bases, and 25 bases separated the two germline ends. CDR1 and CDR2 from the germline V gene are SGHDT and YYEEEE. This CDR3 contains 14 residues. In DNA, the CDR3 is TGTGCCAGTGCAGATCATCGACGGGCTACACGGGCTTTCTTT. It specifies CASADHRRATRAFF.

The genes are TRBV5-4 and TRBJ2-7; TRBD2 aligns across 9 bases. This CDR3 has 15 amino acids. J lost 0 bases, V lost 4 bases, and 5 bases had no gene match. Germline CDR1 reads SGHNT; CDR2 reads YYREEE (reference sequence). CDR3 loop: CASSRGTSSSYEQYF. In DNA, the CDR3 is TGTGCCAGCAGCCGCGGGACTAGCTCCTCCTACGAGCAGTACTTC.

The chain links TRBV12-3 or TRBV12-4 to TRBJ2-3, with D maybe TRBD2 (5 bases). With 6 bases removed from V and 8 bases from J, the gap between germline ends came to 18 bases. This CDR3 contains 14 residues. This CDR3 is CASRASRETVTQYF. CDR3 coding DNA: TGTGCCAGCAGGGCCTCAAGGGAGACTGTTACGCAGTATTTT.

On this clonotype: One end of the junction is discordant with germline, which a read error may explain. The chain recombines TRBV12-3 or TRBV12-4 with TRBJ1-2; D may be TRBD1 (5 bases). This CDR3 spans 12 amino acids. CDR3 nucleotide sequence: TGTGCCACTGCGGGGCGATCCTATTGCTACACCTTC. Amino acids: CATAGRSYCYTF.

Comments on this clonotype: This clone may be a read error of a much larger clone one base away. CDR3 DNA: TGTGCCAGCAGCCCGAGGGACAGCTCCTACAAGCAGTACTTC. Protein: CASSPRDSSYKQYF. This rearrangement joins TRBV5-4 to TRBJ2-7; 7 bases align to TRBD1. Germline-derived CDR1 and CDR2 are SGHNT and YYREEE (reference sequence). CDR3 length: 14 amino acids.

This chain connects TRBV12-3 or TRBV12-4 to TRBJ2-1, with D possibly TRBD1 on 6 matching bases. Trimming stripped 9 bases from V and 5 bases from J, with 14 bases between. The CDR3 has 13 residues. CDR3 sequence (DNA): TGTGCCAGAAGTCTCGGACAGAACAATGAGCAGTTCTTC. As protein: CARSLGQNNEQFF.

The rearrangement uses TRBV30 and TRBJ2-3; D is possibly TRBD1 (5 bases). The germline V gene has CDR1 GTSNPN and CDR2 SVGIG (reference sequence). This CDR3 is built from 14 residues. V lost 4 bases and J 0 bases, leaving 11 bases between the germline ends. For the CDR3, the DNA is TGTGCCTGGAAGCAACAGGAGAGCACAGATACGCAGTATTTT. Translated: CAWKQQESTDTQYF.

This clonotype showed up many times. This chain uses TRBV6-5 with TRBJ1-1, with D maybe TRBD1 (6 bases). Germline CDR1 reads MNHEY; CDR2 reads SVGAGI. V lost 2 bases, J lost 10 bases, and 14 bases lay in between. There are 13 residues in the CDR3. CDR3 residues: CASSYEQGIGAFF. The CDR3 nucleotides are TGTGCCAGCAGTTACGAGCAGGGGATAGGAGCTTTCTTT.